The sequence of this T cell receptor beta chain was determined in a study of human T cells and chemical hapten exposure. This clonotype was observed a few times. Documented time point: patch test 2, 6 weeks after DPC sensitization. Treatment noted: therapeutic diphenylcyclopropenone sensitization with weekly scalp DPC. This CDR3 is built from 11 residues. V lost 5 bases to trimming and J lost 8 bases, with 7 bases between them. In germline, CDR1 is SGHAT, CDR2 FQDESV (reference sequence). TCRdb ran MiXCR on the RACE reads and lists one entry per CDR3 protein. The sample holds 100,000 or so distinct CDR3 sequences, about a tenth seen once.

The sample in question was whole blood, obtained in connection with sensitization to the hapten diphenylcyclopropenone (DPC). This TCR derives from a woman aged 40 to 50 with alopecia areata. Some clones in this sample may be carry-over from other donors' samples. V usage is TRBV11-1 and J usage is TRBJ2-1; unclear D gene. CDR3 DNA sequence: TGTGCCAGCAGCGCGAATTATGAGCAGTTCTTC. Translating it yields CASSANYEQFF.